This T cell receptor beta chain was documented in a study of blood T cell repertoires in COVID-19. Some clones are missing from TCRdb's copy, which holds only in-frame ones; the method was immunoSEQ multiplex PCR. The profile covers around 240,000 clones, with 70% to 90% appearing a single time and around 2% taken by the ten largest. Participants' reported clinical history set cohort assignment. Trimming took 4 bases from V and 6 from J, leaving 18 bases between them. Germline V gene lookup returns CDR1 SGHVS and CDR2 FNYEAQ. The CDR3 has 15 amino acids. The sequencing input was PBMCs or T cells enriched from blood (not recorded which). The chain recombines TRBV7-6 with TRBJ1-2; D perhaps matches TRBD1 (5 bases). The sequence derives from a woman aged 45-65 years who had recovered from COVID-19. The DNA of the CDR3 is TGTGCCAGCAGCTCAGGGTACAATCCTGAAGATGGCTACACCTTC. It encodes CASSSGYNPEDGYTF.